The text below deals with one T cell receptor (beta chain). Original handling: How many nucleated cells were present was estimated from reference gene primer amplification. Clones were read by immunoSEQ multiplex PCR, and TCRdb kept only the in-frame ones, dropping some. Clone size and V and J calls were adopted from that table, with D and trimming inferred from the DNA. The sample consists of fewer than 45,000 clones, roughly 84% of them appearing once. This record comes from a study of blood T cell repertoires in COVID-19. Across the whole study: T cells, B-cell-depleted T cells, or PBMCs provided the cDNA or gDNA that served as material.

The CDR3 covers 16 residues. Trimming cost V 3 bases and J 0 bases; bases outside gene matches: 5. The germline gives CDR1 SEHNR, CDR2 FQNEAQ (reference sequence). V gene TRBV7-9 combines with J gene TRBJ2-1, with TRBD2 matching over 7 bases. Sequences were obtained from peripheral blood. This receptor was obtained from a woman aged 80 or over with acute or convalescent COVID-19. The CDR3 loop is CASSLETSSSYNEQFF. CDR3 bases: TGTGCCAGCAGCTTGGAGACTAGCAGCTCCTACAATGAGCAGTTCTTC.